The T cell receptor beta chain under discussion was sequenced for a study of Ad26.COV2.S vaccination and SARS-CoV-2 variants. Clones were sequenced by immunoSEQ multiplex PCR, and TCRdb holds only the in-frame ones, with some missing. The sample includes under 150,000 clones, around 86% of them seen just once. The V end lost 3 bases, the J end lost 7 bases, and 9 bases lay between the germline ends. This CDR3 is 11 amino acids long. The germline V gene has CDR1 GTSNPN and CDR2 SVGIG (reference sequence). The V gene is TRBV30, the J gene TRBJ1-1, with a possible D match to TRBD1 (5 bases). Material: peripheral blood, obtained after recovery from COVID-19. This receptor was taken from a human donor who had recovered from COVID-19. CDR3 nucleotide sequence: TGTGCCTGGAGCTGGGGGGATGAAGCTTTCTTT. Amino acid sequence: CAWSWGDEAFF.